This T cell receptor beta chain stems from a study of blood T cell repertoires in COVID-19. The CDR3 contains 17 residues. From germline, CDR1 is SEHNR and CDR2 FQNEAQ (reference sequence). Trimming cost V 3 bases and J 5 bases; bases outside gene matches: 9. Repertoires were generated with immunoSEQ multiplex PCR, while TCRdb's copy carries only in-frame clones and drops some. This table holds 300,000 or so clones, around 87% found once. The sample taken for sequencing was peripheral blood. The TCR sequence derives from a man in his fifties with active or convalescent COVID-19. The chain carries TRBV7-9 and TRBJ2-2; 10 positions match TRBD1. This CDR3 is CASSFVRQGAGTGELFF. Written as DNA, the CDR3 is TGTGCCAGCAGCTTCGTGCGACAGGGGGCGGGTACCGGGGAGCTGTTTTTT.